Detailed here is one TCR beta chain. Profiling relied on immunoSEQ multiplex PCR, and the TCRdb table lists in-frame clones only, not all of them. The table lists some 16,000 clones, around 90% of them singletons. This sample was taken from a study of circulating and synovial CD4+ cells in juvenile arthritis. The CDR3 has 15 amino acids. V lost 6 bases to trimming and J lost 0 bases, with 12 bases between them. CDR1 and CDR2 from the germline V gene are MNHEY and SVGAGI. This sequence was found in a human donor with juvenile idiopathic arthritis. The V call is TRBV6-5, the J call TRBJ1-3, with D possibly matching TRBD1 (6 bases). Sequencing input: CD4+ T cells from blood. The CDR3 DNA follows: TGTGCCAGCAGCCGAGGGGGATACTCTGGAAACACCATATATTTT. Translated: CASSRGGYSGNTIYF.